This TCR beta chain derives from a study of cytomegalovirus exposure and HLA in healthy donors. General study results and limits: Three CMV-associated chains proved CMV antigen-specific in vitro. The likely origin of a cluster of highly shared sequence variants was a sequencing artifact. The study had only CMV serostatus as immune exposure information.

PCR employed 60 Vbeta and 13 Jbeta primers. Sequenced by immunoSEQ multiplex PCR; TCRdb stores in-frame clones only, minus some. Of 300,000 or so clones in the sample, 84% are singletons; the top ten hold 1.5% to 2.5%. In regard to this clone: The antigen is not known.

The source of this sequence is a middle-aged woman in good health and CMV-seropositive. Sequenced: PBMCs.

Here the CDR3 reads CASSSGQSNEQFF. CDR3 DNA: TGTGCCAGCAGCTCCGGACAGTCCAATGAGCAGTTCTTC. The V call is TRBV7-9, the J call TRBJ2-1; tentative D call: TRBD1 (6 bases). The CDR3 contains 13 residues. Trimming pared 4 bases from V and 6 bases from J, leaving 10 bases between. The germline CDR1 and CDR2 sequences are SEHNR and FQNEAQ (reference sequence).